This T cell receptor beta chain is from a study of beta chain features in type 1 diabetes (dated by TCRdb to about 2018). Study-level background: Mean age, gender distribution, total cell number and subset yield were not different between patients and healthy donors. In the study, TCRB repertoires of sorted circulating CD4+ T cell subsets from recently diagnosed type 1 diabetes patients were compared with those of matched healthy donors. Across all samples, roughly 110,000,000 sorted cells were examined, and cell number per subset correlated strongly with RNA yield. Whereas all 28 donors provided naive and central memory subsets, regulatory and stem cell-like memory subsets were isolated from just 8 patients and about eight healthy donors. Overall study outcomes, separate from this receptor: Because cDNA rather than genomic DNA was sequenced, highly expressing activated cells could have been over-represented, although no difference in activation and CD3 levels was found between groups. Only small numbers of individuals were included in the HLA sub-analyses, which left unresolved whether HLA type had any influence on TCRB rearrangement. In all four CD4+ subsets, TCRB CDR3 length was moderately but significantly shorter in type 1 diabetes patients. PCR might favor shorter templates, but patient and control samples were amplified and corrected together, so any skew would affect both groups equally. Naive, central memory and regulatory TCRB repertoires appeared to be more alike among patients than among healthy donors. At VDJ recombination sites, patients with type 1 diabetes made fewer insertions and deleted more nucleotides, a pattern implying thymic rearrangement abnormalities.

Each donor gave one peripheral blood draw, averaging approximately 120 mL, which was collected into heparinised tubes. Using a panel that included CD45RO, CCR7, CD25, CD127, CD95 and CD27, naive, central memory, regulatory and stem cell-like memory CD4+ T cells were sorted on a BD FACSAria II. Every sorted population had a purity above 98%. PBMCs were isolated right away by Lymphoprep density gradient centrifugation and were stained directly, without culture. To minimize batch effects, samples were stained and sorted in pairs, one healthy donor with one patient per experiment. V was cut back by 2 bases and J by 6 bases, leaving a gap of 12 bases between them. The CDR3 numbers 14 residues from cysteine through phenylalanine. The CDR3 DNA has 42 bases and is translated from base 1. The germline V gene encodes CDR1 SGHNT and CDR2 YYREEE (reference sequence). The High Capacity cDNA Reverse Transcription Kit was used to reverse transcribe all of the isolated RNA, meaning that expressed TCRB transcripts were what got sequenced. Naive, central memory and regulatory T cell samples underwent deep immunoSEQ sequencing, averaging about 3.5 million total reads per sample. After sorted cells were lysed in RLT buffer, RNA was extracted with DNase-treated RNeasy Micro or Mini kits, with the choice depending on cell number. Each cell subset was processed separately to prevent cross-contamination, with patient and healthy donor samples processed together. Using the immunoSEQ multiplex PCR, TCRB sequences were amplified from cDNA into 87-bp fragments spanning the CDR3 region. Sequencing of the amplicons was performed on the Illumina HiSeq platform. Per the source publication's procedure: Synthetic template baselines were used to correct PCR bias computationally, reads within Hamming distance 2 were collapsed together, and singletons that could not be merged were discarded. By aligning reads against IMGT, V, D and J genes, CDR3 length, and insertions or deletions at six rearrangement sites were assigned. Within each subset, clonotype counts were normalized to the number of sorted cells before true diversity and Gini coefficients were calculated with the tcR R package. Repertoire sharing was quantified using the overlap coefficient calculated on TCRB nucleotide sequences. As a proxy for the pre-selection repertoire, out-of-frame TCRB sequences from naive cells were analyzed. TCRdb carries this immuneACCESS record with in-frame sequences only. Its versions omit some clonotypes, under half of them owing to an unresolved V gene in the studies checked, with the rest unexplained. That table furnishes V, J and clone size, whereas the DNA furnished D and trimming. The table for this sample lists approximately 200,000 clones; 9.6% of them were counted only once. The ten most abundant clones make up 0.03% to 0.04% of the sample.

This clone was seen more than once but under ten times. Its antigen is still unknown. The sample holds no much larger clone one base away, and base qualities are not on file. The sequence was collected from a young woman in good health. In this chain, TRBV5-4 is recombined with TRBJ2-4; the D region possibly corresponds to TRBD1 (6 bases align). The sample taken for sequencing was naive CD4+ T cells from blood. The cell subset or site label on this specimen signifies: true naive CD4+ T cells. The CDR3 has the sequence CASSFTEGGNIQYF. The base sequence is TGTGCCAGCAGCTTTACGGAAGGGGGAAACATTCAGTACTTC.